This TCR beta chain was captured by sequencing in a study of T cell responses to AZD1222 COVID-19 vaccine. Generated by immunoSEQ multiplex PCR, the TCRdb table keeps only in-frame clones and is missing some. Of 85,000 to 100,000 clones detected, approximately 94% appear once; the ten largest clones hold roughly an eighth. Germline V gives CDR1 GTSNPN, CDR2 SVGIG (reference sequence). The V end lost 2 bases, the J end lost 0 bases, and 8 bases lay between the germline ends. There are 15 residues in the CDR3. This clonotype originated in an adult in good health. The rearrangement uses TRBV30 and TRBJ1-6, with D uncertain. Sequencing was performed on peripheral blood, taken on day 0 of AZD1222 vaccination. CDR3 in amino acids: CAWSPWSSYNSPLHF. CDR3 DNA sequence: TGTGCCTGGAGTCCCTGGAGCTCCTATAATTCACCCCTCCACTTT.